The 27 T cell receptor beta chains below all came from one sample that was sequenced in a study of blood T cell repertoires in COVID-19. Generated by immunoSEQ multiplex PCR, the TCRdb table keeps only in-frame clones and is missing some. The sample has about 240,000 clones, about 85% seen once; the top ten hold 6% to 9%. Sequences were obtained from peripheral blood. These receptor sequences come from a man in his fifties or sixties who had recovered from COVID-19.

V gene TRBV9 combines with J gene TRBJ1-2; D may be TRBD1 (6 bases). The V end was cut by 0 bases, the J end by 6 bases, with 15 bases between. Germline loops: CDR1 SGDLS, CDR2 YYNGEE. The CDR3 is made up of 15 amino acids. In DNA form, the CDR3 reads TGTGCCAGCAGCGTAGGAACAGGGCTAATTGATGGCTACACCTTC. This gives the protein CASSVGTGLIDGYTF.

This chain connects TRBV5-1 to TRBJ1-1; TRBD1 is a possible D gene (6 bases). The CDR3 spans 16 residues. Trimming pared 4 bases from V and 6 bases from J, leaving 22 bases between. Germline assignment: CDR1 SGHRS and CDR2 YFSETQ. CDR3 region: CASSLQVQGRASEAFF. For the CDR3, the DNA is TGCGCCAGCAGCCTTCAAGTGCAGGGGCGCGCTTCTGAAGCTTTCTTT.

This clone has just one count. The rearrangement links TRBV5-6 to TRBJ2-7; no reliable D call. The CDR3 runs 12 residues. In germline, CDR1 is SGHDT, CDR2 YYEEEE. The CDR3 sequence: CASSYVRQFPPV. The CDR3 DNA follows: TGTGCCAGCAGCTACGTGCGGCAATTTCCCCCCGTC.

DNA for the CDR3: TGCAGCGTTGAGAGAGGGACTGGAAACACCATATATTTT. As protein: CSVERGTGNTIYF. The gene calls are TRBV29-1 and TRBJ1-3; D gene unclear. The CDR3 sequence is 13 residues long. The V and J ends lost 3 bases and 2 bases respectively, with 8 bases between them. Germline CDR1 reads SQVTM; CDR2 reads ANQGSEA.

Written as DNA, the CDR3 is TGTGCCAGCAGTTTTTTAGCAAGGGAGACCCAGTACTTC. Its protein is CASSFLARETQYF. This chain joins TRBV12-3 or TRBV12-4 and TRBJ2-5; D ambiguous. The CDR3 spans 13 residues. V lost 3 bases and J lost 5, with 10 bases in between.

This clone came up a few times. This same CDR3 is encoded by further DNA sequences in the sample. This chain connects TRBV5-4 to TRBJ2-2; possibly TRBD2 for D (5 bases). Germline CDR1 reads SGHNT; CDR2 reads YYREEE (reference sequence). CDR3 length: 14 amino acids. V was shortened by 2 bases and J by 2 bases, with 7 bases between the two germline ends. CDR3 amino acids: CASSFRGNTGELFF. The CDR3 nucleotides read TGTGCCAGCAGCTTTCGGGGTAACACCGGGGAGCTGTTTTTT. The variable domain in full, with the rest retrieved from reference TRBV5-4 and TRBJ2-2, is ETGVTQSPTHLIKTRGQQVTLRCSSQSGHNTVSWYQQALGQGPQFIFQYYREEENGRGNFPPRFSGLQFPNYSSELNVNALELDDSALYLCASSFRGNTGELFFGEGSRLTVL.

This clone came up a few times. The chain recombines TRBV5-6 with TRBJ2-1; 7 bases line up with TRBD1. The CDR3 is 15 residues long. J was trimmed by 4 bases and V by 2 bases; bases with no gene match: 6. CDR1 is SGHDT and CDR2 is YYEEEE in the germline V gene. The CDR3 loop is CASSFHDRAYNEQFF. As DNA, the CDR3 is TGTGCCAGCAGCTTCCACGACAGGGCTTACAATGAGCAGTTCTTC.

The CDR3 DNA is TGTGCCAGCAGTTCCGGGACAGGGGTCACCGGGGAGCTGTTTTTT. Amino acids: CASSSGTGVTGELFF. The rearrangement links TRBV5-6 to TRBJ2-2; 10 bases fit TRBD1. Per the germline V gene, CDR1 is SGHDT and CDR2 is YYEEEE. The J segment lost 4 bases and the V segment lost 5 bases, leaving 5 bases of the junction unmatched. The CDR3 extends over 15 amino acids.

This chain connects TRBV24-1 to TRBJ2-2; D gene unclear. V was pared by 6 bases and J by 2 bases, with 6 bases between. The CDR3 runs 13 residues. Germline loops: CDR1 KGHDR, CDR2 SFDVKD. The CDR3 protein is CATSQVNTGELFF. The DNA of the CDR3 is TGTGCCACCAGTCAGGTTAACACCGGGGAGCTGTTTTTT.

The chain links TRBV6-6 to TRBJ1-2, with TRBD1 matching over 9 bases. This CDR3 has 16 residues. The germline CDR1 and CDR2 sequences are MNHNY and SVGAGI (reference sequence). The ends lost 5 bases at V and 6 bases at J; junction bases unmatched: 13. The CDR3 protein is CASSPLWDRAGDGYTF. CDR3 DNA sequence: TGTGCCAGCAGTCCTTTATGGGACAGGGCTGGGGATGGCTACACCTTC.

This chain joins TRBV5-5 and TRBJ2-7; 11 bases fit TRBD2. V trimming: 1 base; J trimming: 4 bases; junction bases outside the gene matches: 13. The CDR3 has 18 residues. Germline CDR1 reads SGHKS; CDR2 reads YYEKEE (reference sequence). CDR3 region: CASSLQPRLAGNRYEQYV. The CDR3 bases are TGTGCCAGCAGCTTGCAACCCCGACTAGCGGGGAACCGTTACGAGCAGTACGTC.

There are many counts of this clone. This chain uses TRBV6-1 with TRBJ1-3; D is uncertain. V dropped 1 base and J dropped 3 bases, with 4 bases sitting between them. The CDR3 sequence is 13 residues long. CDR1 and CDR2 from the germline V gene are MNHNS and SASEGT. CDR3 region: CASSEDSGNTIYF. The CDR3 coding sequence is TGTGCCAGCAGTGAAGACAGTGGAAACACCATATATTTT.

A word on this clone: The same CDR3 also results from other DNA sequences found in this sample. This chain's CDR3 is CASSRGGGNSPLHF. CDR3 bases: TGTGCCAGCAGTCGGGGAGGCGGGAATTCACCCCTCCACTTT. V is TRBV6-5 and J is TRBJ1-6; D is uncertain. Deletions cut 5 bases from V and 7 bases from J, with 12 bases between. The CDR3 length is 14 residues. Germline assignment: CDR1 MNHEY and CDR2 SVGAGI.

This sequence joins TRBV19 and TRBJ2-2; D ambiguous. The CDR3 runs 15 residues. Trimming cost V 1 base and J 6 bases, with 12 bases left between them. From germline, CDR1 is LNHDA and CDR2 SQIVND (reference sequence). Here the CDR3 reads CASSIVLALAGELFF. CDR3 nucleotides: TGTGCCAGTAGTATAGTTTTGGCATTGGCCGGGGAGCTGTTTTTT.

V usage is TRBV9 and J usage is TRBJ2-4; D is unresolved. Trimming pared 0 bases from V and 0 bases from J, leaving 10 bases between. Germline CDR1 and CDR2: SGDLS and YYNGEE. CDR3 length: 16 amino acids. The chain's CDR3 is CASSVGNRIAKNIQYF. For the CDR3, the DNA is TGTGCCAGCAGCGTAGGTAACAGAATAGCCAAAAACATTCAGTACTTC.

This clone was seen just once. The CDR3 here is CASSPGLASDTQYF. CDR3 bases: TGTGCCAGCAGCCCGGGACTAGCCTCAGATACGCAGTATTTT. The J gene is TRBJ2-3, the V gene TRBV6-2 or TRBV6-3; 9 bases line up with TRBD2. CDR1 is MNHEY, CDR2 SVGEGT, per germline. J lost 4 bases, V lost 6 bases, and 5 bases had no gene match. There are 14 residues in the CDR3.

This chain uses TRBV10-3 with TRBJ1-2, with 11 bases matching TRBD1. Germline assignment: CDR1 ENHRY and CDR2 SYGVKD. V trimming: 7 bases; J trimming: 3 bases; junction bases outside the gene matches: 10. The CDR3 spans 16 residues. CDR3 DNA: TGTGCCATCAAGGACAGGGGGCAGCCGCCCTACTATGGCTACACCTTC. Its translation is CAIKDRGQPPYYGYTF.

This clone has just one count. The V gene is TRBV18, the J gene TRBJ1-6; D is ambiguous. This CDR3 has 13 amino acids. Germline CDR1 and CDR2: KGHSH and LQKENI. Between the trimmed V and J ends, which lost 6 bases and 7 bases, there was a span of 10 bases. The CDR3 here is CASSLGPNSPLHF. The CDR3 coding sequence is TGTGCCAGCTCTCTTGGCCCGAATTCACCCCTCCACTTT.

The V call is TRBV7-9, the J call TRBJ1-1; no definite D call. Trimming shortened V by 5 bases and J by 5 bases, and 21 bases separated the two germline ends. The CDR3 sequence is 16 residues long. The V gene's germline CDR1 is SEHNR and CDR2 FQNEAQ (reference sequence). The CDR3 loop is CASSTQQLFGRTEAFF. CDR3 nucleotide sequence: TGTGCCAGCAGCACACAACAGCTATTTGGGAGGACTGAAGCTTTCTTT.

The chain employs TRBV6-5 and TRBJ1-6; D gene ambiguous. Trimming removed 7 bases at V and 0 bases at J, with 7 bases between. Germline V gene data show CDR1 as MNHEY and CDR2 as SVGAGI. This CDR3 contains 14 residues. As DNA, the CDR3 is TGTGCCAGCACTTCGAGCTCCTATAATTCACCCCTCCACTTT. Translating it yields CASTSSSYNSPLHF.

The CDR3 DNA sequence: TGTGCCAGCAGCTTATGGGGGCCAGGCACCGGGGAGCTGTTTTTT. It translates to CASSLWGPGTGELFF. J is TRBJ2-2 and V is TRBV5-6, with D possibly TRBD1 on 6 matching bases. Per the germline V gene, CDR1 is SGHDT and CDR2 is YYEEEE. V dropped 2 bases and J dropped 4 bases, with 12 bases sitting between them. CDR3 length: 15 residues. The full variable domain, with the rest looked up from reference TRBV5-6 and TRBJ2-2, is DAGVTQSPTHLIKTRGQQVTLRCSPKSGHDTVSWYQQALGQGPQFIFQYYEEEERQRGNFPDRFSGHQFPNYSSELNVNALLLGDSALYLCASSLWGPGTGELFFGEGSRLTVL.

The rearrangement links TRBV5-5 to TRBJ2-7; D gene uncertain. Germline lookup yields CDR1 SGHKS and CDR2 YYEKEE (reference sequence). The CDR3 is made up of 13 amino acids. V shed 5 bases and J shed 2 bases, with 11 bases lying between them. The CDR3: CASRSTTTYEQYF. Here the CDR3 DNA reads TGTGCCAGCAGGTCCACAACAACCTACGAGCAGTACTTC.

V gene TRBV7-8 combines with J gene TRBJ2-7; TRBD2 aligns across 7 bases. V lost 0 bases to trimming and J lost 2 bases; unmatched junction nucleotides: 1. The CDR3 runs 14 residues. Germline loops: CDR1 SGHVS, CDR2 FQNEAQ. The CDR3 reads CASSLAREPYEQYV. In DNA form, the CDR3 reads TGTGCCAGCAGCTTAGCGCGGGAGCCCTACGAGCAGTACGTC.

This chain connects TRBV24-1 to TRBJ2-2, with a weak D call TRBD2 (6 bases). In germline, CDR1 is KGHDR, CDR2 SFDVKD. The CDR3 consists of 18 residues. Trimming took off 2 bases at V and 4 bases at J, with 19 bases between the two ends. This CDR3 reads CATSDSSVGRYGTGELFF. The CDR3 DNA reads TGTGCCACCAGTGATTCATCTGTAGGGAGGTACGGCACCGGGGAGCTGTTTTTT.

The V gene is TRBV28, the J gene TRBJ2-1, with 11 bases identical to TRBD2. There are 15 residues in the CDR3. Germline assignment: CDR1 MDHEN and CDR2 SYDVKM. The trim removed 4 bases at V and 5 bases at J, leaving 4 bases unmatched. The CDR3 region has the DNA TGTGCCAGCAGTTGGGCTAGCGGGGGGAACAATGAGCAGTTCTTC. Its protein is CASSWASGGNNEQFF.

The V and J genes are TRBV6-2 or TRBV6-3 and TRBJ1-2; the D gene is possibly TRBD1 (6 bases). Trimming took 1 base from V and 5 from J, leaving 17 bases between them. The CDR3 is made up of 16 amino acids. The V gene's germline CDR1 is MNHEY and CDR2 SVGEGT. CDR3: CASSYYPGRQGYGYTF. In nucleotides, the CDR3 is TGTGCCAGCAGTTACTACCCTGGGCGGCAGGGGTATGGCTACACCTTC.

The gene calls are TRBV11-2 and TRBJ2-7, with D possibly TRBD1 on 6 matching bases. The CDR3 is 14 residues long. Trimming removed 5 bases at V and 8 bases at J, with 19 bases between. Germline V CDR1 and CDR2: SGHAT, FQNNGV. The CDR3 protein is CASSAAGTRLQQYF. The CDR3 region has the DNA TGTGCCAGCAGCGCGGCCGGGACAAGGCTTCAGCAGTACTTC.